The 13 T cell receptor beta chains listed next were all sequenced from one sample in a study of blood T cell repertoires in COVID-19. Profiling relied on immunoSEQ multiplex PCR, and the TCRdb table lists in-frame clones only, not all of them. The top ten hold less than 4% of the sample, which has under 250,000 clones, around 82% seen once. Input material: peripheral blood. Source of these receptors: a woman of 80 years or more with acute or convalescent COVID-19.

The chain joins TRBV10-3 to TRBJ1-5; 7 bases are shared with TRBD1. Looked up from germline, CDR1 is ENHRY and CDR2 is SYGVKD. J was trimmed by 3 bases and V by 5 bases; bases with no gene match: 13. The CDR3 is 17 residues long. The CDR3 loop is CAISSTRTGRINQPQHF. CDR3 DNA: TGTGCCATCAGTTCTACGAGGACAGGCCGGATCAATCAGCCCCAGCATTTT.

The genes are TRBV7-2 and TRBJ2-7; 9 nucleotides align to TRBD2. After removal of 3 bases from V and 3 bases from J, the junction contained 6 bases not matched to a gene. Germline-derived CDR1 and CDR2 are SGHTA and FQGNSA. This CDR3 is 15 amino acids long. The chain's CDR3 is CASSLVAGVLYEQYF. In DNA form, the CDR3 reads TGTGCCAGCAGCTTGGTAGCGGGGGTCCTCTACGAGCAGTACTTC.

J is TRBJ1-5 and V is TRBV5-4, with 7 bases matching TRBD1. V lost 2 bases to trimming and J lost 4 bases; unmatched junction nucleotides: 3. CDR3 length: 14 amino acids. Germline assignment: CDR1 SGHNT and CDR2 YYREEE (reference sequence). The DNA for the CDR3 is TGTGCCAGCAGCTTAGGGGGCCGGAATCAGCCCCAGCATTTT. This encodes CASSLGGRNQPQHF. Looking up the rest from reference TRBV5-4 and TRBJ1-5 gives the full variable domain: ETGVTQSPTHLIKTRGQQVTLRCSSQSGHNTVSWYQQALGQGPQFIFQYYREEENGRGNFPPRFSGLQFPNYSSELNVNALELDDSALYLCASSLGGRNQPQHFGDGTRLSIL.

This clone was recorded only once. The rearrangement uses TRBV28 and TRBJ2-3; 7 bases are a match to TRBD2. V dropped 2 bases and J dropped 2; count of bases not matched to a gene: 4. The CDR3 totals 15 residues. Germline loops: CDR1 MDHEN, CDR2 SYDVKM. The CDR3 DNA follows: TGTGCCAGCAGTTTAGACGGGGGGACCACAGATACGCAGTATTTT. The encoded protein is CASSLDGGTTDTQYF.

The chain couples TRBV2 to TRBJ2-3; possibly TRBD2 for D (5 bases). Germline loops: CDR1 SNHLY, CDR2 FYNNEI. Trimming stripped 2 bases from V and 2 bases from J, with 8 bases between. The CDR3 spans 14 residues. CDR3 DNA: TGTGCCAGCAGTGAAACGGGGAACACAGATACGCAGTATTTT. Its protein is CASSETGNTDTQYF.

This sequence joins TRBV6-5 and TRBJ2-5; a weak D match, TRBD2 (5 bases). The CDR3 sequence is 15 residues long. V was shortened by 6 bases and J by 0 bases, with 14 bases between the two germline ends. Germline CDR1 and CDR2: MNHEY and SVGAGI. The CDR3 sequence is CASRDGLQYQETQYF. The DNA of the CDR3 is TGTGCCAGCAGGGACGGACTCCAGTACCAAGAGACCCAGTACTTC.

This chain connects TRBV3-1 (or the pseudogene TRBV3-2) to TRBJ1-1; D is ambiguous. V lost 4 bases and J lost 3, with 9 bases in between. Germline CDR1 LGHDT, CDR2 YNNKEL (reference sequence). The CDR3 has 13 amino acids. This chain's CDR3 is CASSLTDYTEAFF. In nucleotides, the CDR3 is TGTGCCAGCAGCCTGACGGACTACACTGAAGCTTTCTTT.

The chain joins TRBV5-5 to TRBJ1-3; D perhaps matches TRBD1 (6 bases). The CDR3 sequence is 15 residues long. CDR1 and CDR2 (germline): SGHKS, YYEKEE (reference sequence). V lost 4 bases and J 2 bases, leaving 13 bases between the germline ends. The CDR3 spells CASSPGHYTGNTIYF. For the CDR3, the DNA is TGTGCCAGCAGCCCGGGACACTACACTGGAAACACCATATATTTT.

CDR3 sequence reads: CTAEGQAYEQYF. In DNA form, the CDR3 reads TGTACGGCGGAGGGACAGGCCTACGAGCAGTACTTC. V and J are TRBV6-5 and TRBJ2-7; 8 positions match TRBD1. Germline V gene lookup returns CDR1 MNHEY and CDR2 SVGAGI. The length of the CDR3 is 12 residues.

The chain is built from TRBV3-1 (or the pseudogene TRBV3-2) and TRBJ1-3; TRBD1 matches at 8 bases. Trimming cost V 6 bases and J 5 bases; bases outside gene matches: 12. From germline, CDR1 is LGHDT and CDR2 YNNKEL (reference sequence). CDR3 size: 16 residues. The CDR3 DNA reads TGTGCCAGCAGTTTTTACTCCGGGACAGGTAGAAACACCATATATTTT. Protein sequence: CASSFYSGTGRNTIYF.

The chain combines TRBV6-5 with TRBJ1-1, with 9 bases matching TRBD1. J lost 5 bases, V lost 0 bases, and 4 bases had no gene match. The CDR3 consists of 15 residues. The germline V gene encodes CDR1 MNHEY and CDR2 SVGAGI. The CDR3 nucleotides read TGTGCCAGCAGTTACTCAACAGGGGGCAGTACTGAAGCTTTCTTT. Its protein is CASSYSTGGSTEAFF.

This chain joins TRBV7-8 and TRBJ2-7; D gene unclear. CDR3 length: 13 residues. CDR1 SGHVS and CDR2 FQNEAQ come from the germline V gene. V shed 4 bases and J shed 7 bases, with 14 bases lying between them. CDR3 residues: CASSSAVRLEQYF. The CDR3 DNA is TGTGCCAGCAGCTCGGCAGTAAGACTGGAGCAGTACTTC.

This clone was found once. The J gene is TRBJ2-7, the V gene TRBV6-1; D gene uncertain. Trimming shortened V by 0 bases and J by 4 bases, and 13 bases separated the two germline ends. The germline V gene has CDR1 MNHNS and CDR2 SASEGT. The CDR3 runs 15 residues. The CDR3 region is CASSEAYSPLYEQYF. The CDR3 nucleotides read TGTGCCAGCAGTGAAGCGTATAGCCCACTTTACGAGCAGTACTTC.